Listed below are T cell receptor beta chains from one sample, sequenced in a study of blood T cell repertoires in COVID-19. The data were produced by immunoSEQ multiplex PCR, yet TCRdb's version contains in-frame clones alone and is incomplete. The sample shows about 470,000 clones, approximately 86% of them seen only once. The specimen sequenced was PBMCs or T cells enriched from blood (not recorded which). The receptors were gathered from a woman aged 18-29 years who had recovered from COVID-19. Both conserved end residues are part of each CDR3. The order of the fields is J gene, CDR3 length, V gene, D gene, clone size, CDR3 DNA, CDR3 protein. A D gene is named only where the DNA matches it firmly. Size is stated for part of the rows, as once, few or many counts, or as a class when the clone is expanded.

>TRBJ2-5|11|TRBV6-5|NA|NA
TGTGCCAGCAGTTCATCAGAGACCCAGTACTTC
CASSSSETQYF
>TRBJ1-3|13|TRBV11-3|NA|NA
TGTGCCAGCAGCTTAGATATCGGAAACACCATATATTTT
CASSLDIGNTIYF
>TRBJ1-2|15|TRBV5-1|NA|NA
TGCGCCAGCAGCTTACCAGGTCAAGGAGGCTATGGCTACACCTTC
CASSLPGQGGYGYTF
>TRBJ2-5|13|TRBV10-1|NA|NA
TGCGCCAGCAGCGGCGGACTTCAAGAGACCCAGTACTTC
CASSGGLQETQYF
>TRBJ2-2|17|TRBV5-1|NA|NA
TGCGCCAGCAGCTTGGGATGGTGGGGCCAAGAGACCGGGGAGCTGTTTTTT
CASSLGWWGQETGELFF
>TRBJ2-5|13|TRBV10-3|NA|NA
TGTGCCATCTCCCTAGCAATCCAAGAGACCCAGTACTTC
CAISLAIQETQYF
>TRBJ1-2|14|TRBV2|TRBD1|NA
TGTGCCAGCAGTGAAGCACGGCAGGGGGGTGGCTACACCTTC
CASSEARQGGGYTF
>TRBJ2-7|15|TRBV5-1|TRBD1|NA
TGCGCCAGCAGGGCCGACAGGGAATCTCCCTACGAGCAGTACTTC
CASRADRESPYEQYF
>TRBJ1-2|15|TRBV27|NA|once
TGTGCCAGCAGTTCAACGGGAGGGGCTAACTATGGCTACACCTTC
CASSSTGGANYGYTF
>TRBJ1-2|13|TRBV6-5|NA|NA
TGTGCCAGCAGAAATCAGGTTGGCTATGGCTACACCTTC
CASRNQVGYGYTF
>TRBJ1-2|12|TRBV30|NA|NA
TGTGCCTGGAGTGTTACAGGGTACGGCTACACCTTC
CAWSVTGYGYTF
>TRBJ2-2|15|TRBV7-9|NA|NA
TGTGCCAGCAGCCCGGACACCCTAAGGGCTGGGGAGCTGTTTTTT
CASSPDTLRAGELFF
>TRBJ1-3|19|TRBV21-1|NA|few
TGTGCCAGCATCTGTTTAGGCGGAGGACAGGGGGACTCTGGAAACACCATATATTTT
CASICLGGGQGDSGNTIYF
>TRBJ1-1|12|TRBV28|NA|few
TGTGCCTCCCAAGGGGGGGAAACCGAAGCTTTCTTT
CASQGGETEAFF
>TRBJ1-6|15|TRBV28|NA|NA
TGTGCCAGCAGTTTGGCGGACTCCTATAATTCACCCCTCCACTTT
CASSLADSYNSPLHF
>TRBJ1-2|15|TRBV7-2|NA|NA
TGTGCCAGCAGCTTAGGCAGGGCTCCTAACTATGGCTACACCTTC
CASSLGRAPNYGYTF
>TRBJ1-4|16|TRBV5-5|NA|NA
TGTGCCAGCAGCCCGGAAGACAGATACAAGAGAGAAAAACTGTTTTTT
CASSPEDRYKREKLFF
>TRBJ1-1|13|TRBV2|NA|few
TGTGCCAGCAATGGGGGCAGGGCCGATGAAGCTTTCTTT
CASNGGRADEAFF
>TRBJ2-1|15|TRBV24-1|NA|NA
TGTGCCACCAGTGACCCGACAGGCGTCCACAATGAGCAGTTCTTC
CATSDPTGVHNEQFF
>TRBJ2-1|13|TRBV20-1|NA|NA
TGCAGTGCTAGTGCTGAGCTAACCGATGAGCAGTTCTTC
CSASAELTDEQFF
>TRBJ1-2|12|TRBV29-1|TRBD1|NA
TGCAGCGTGGTCGGGACAGGCTATGGCTACACCTTC
CSVVGTGYGYTF
>TRBJ1-2|16|TRBV28|TRBD1|NA
TGTGCCAGCAGTGGCTCTAAGGGGGGACAGGGCTATGGCTACACCTTC
CASSGSKGGQGYGYTF
>TRBJ1-1|15|TRBV10-1|TRBD1|NA
TGCGCCAGCAGTGAGACGGGACAGGGCGACACTGAAGCTTTCTTT
CASSETGQGDTEAFF
>TRBJ1-2|14|TRBV5-1|TRBD1|NA
TGCGCCAGCAGCGTCTTGACAGGGGACTATGGCTACACCTTC
CASSVLTGDYGYTF
>TRBJ1-1|14|TRBV5-1|NA|once
TGCGCCAGCTGCCCAGGGCACATGAACACTGAAGCTTTCTTT
CASCPGHMNTEAFF
>TRBJ1-1|13|TRBV18|TRBD1|NA
TGTGCCAGCTCGACAGGGCTGAACACTGAAGCTTTCTTT
CASSTGLNTEAFF
>TRBJ1-5|17|TRBV29-1|TRBD1|many
TGCAGCGTTTGTTTCGGGACAGGGGGTTTTAGCAATCAGCCCCAGCATTTT
CSVCFGTGGFSNQPQHF
>TRBJ1-4|17|TRBV7-9|TRBD1|NA
TGTGCCAGCAGCTTGGGACAGGGTAGTGTGTTGGTTGAAAAACTGTTTTTT
CASSLGQGSVLVEKLFF